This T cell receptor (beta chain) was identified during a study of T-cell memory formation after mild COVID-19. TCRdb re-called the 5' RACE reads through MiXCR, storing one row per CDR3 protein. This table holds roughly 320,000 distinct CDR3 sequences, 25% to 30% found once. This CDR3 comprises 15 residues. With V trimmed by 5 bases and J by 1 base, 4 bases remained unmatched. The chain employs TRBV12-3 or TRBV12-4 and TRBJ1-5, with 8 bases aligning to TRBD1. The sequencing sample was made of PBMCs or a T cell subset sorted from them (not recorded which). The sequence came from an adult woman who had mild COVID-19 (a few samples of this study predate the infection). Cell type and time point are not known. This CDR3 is CASSTGGRSNQPQHF. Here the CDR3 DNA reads TGTGCCAGCAGTACAGGGGGTAGGAGCAATCAGCCCCAGCATTTT.